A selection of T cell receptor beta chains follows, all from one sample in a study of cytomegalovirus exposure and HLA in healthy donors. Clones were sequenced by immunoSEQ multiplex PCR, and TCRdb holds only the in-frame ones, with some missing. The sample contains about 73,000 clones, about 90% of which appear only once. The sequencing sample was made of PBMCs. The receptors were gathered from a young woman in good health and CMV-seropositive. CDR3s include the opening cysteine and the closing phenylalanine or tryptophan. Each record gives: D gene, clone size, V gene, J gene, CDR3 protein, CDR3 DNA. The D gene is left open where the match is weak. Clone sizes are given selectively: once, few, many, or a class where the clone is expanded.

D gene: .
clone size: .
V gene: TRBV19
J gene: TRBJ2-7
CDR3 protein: CASSISLRGDTYEQYF
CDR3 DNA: TGTGCCAGTAGTATCTCCCTTCGAGGTGATACCTACGAGCAGTACTTC

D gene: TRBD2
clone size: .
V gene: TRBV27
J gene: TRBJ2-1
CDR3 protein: CASSLMAGGNEQFF
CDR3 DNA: TGTGCCAGCAGTTTGATGGCGGGAGGGAATGAGCAGTTCTTC

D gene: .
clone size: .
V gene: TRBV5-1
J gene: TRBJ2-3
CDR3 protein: CASSLEAPRTDSNTDTQYF
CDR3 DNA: TGCGCCAGCAGCTTGGAAGCCCCCAGGACGGACTCAAACACAGATACGCAGTATTTT

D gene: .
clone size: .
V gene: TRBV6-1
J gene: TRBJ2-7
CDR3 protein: CASSEEPGETYEQYF
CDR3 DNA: TGTGCCAGCAGTGAGGAACCGGGAGAAACCTACGAGCAGTACTTC

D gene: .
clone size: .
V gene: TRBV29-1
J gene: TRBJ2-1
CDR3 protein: CSVETEPSYNEQFF
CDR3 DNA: TGCAGCGTAGAGACAGAGCCCTCCTACAATGAGCAGTTCTTC

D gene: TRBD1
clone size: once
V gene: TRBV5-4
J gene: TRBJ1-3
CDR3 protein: CASSLAKGGKSGNTIYF
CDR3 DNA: TGTGCCAGCAGCTTGGCCAAAGGGGGCAAATCTGGAAACACCATATATTTT

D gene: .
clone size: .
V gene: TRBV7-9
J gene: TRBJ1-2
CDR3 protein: CASSTSSGYGYTF
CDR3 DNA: TGTGCCAGCAGCACCAGTTCAGGGTATGGCTACACCTTC

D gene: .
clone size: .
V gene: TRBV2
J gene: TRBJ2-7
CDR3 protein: CASRGDKSFTKQYF
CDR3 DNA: TGTGCCAGCAGGGGGGACAAGTCCTTTACGAAGCAGTACTTC

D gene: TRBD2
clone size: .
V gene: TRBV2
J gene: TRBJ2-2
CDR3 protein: CASRVSGSNTGELFF
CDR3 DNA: TGTGCCAGCAGGGTTAGCGGGAGCAACACCGGGGAGCTGTTTTTT

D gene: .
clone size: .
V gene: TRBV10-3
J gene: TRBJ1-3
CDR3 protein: CAISEAGESSGNTIYF
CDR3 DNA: TGTGCCATCAGTGAGGCAGGGGAGTCTTCTGGAAACACCATATATTTT

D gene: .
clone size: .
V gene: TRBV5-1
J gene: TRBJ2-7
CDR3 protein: CASSLAPGNSYEQYF
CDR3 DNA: TGCGCCAGCAGCTTGGCCCCAGGGAACTCCTACGAGCAGTACTTC

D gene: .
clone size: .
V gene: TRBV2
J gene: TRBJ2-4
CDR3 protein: CASSDWRGPLHPLAKNIQYF
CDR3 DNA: TGTGCCAGCAGTGATTGGCGGGGACCTCTACACCCTCTAGCCAAAAACATTCAGTACTTC

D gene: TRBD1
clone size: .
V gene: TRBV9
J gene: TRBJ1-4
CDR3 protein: CASSPRQGMSEKLFF
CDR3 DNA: TGTGCCAGCAGCCCCCGACAGGGGATGAGTGAAAAACTGTTTTTT

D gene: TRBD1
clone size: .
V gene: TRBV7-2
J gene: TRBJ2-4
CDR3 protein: CASSLNRGKNIQYF
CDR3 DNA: TGTGCCAGCAGCTTAAACAGGGGAAAAAACATTCAGTACTTC

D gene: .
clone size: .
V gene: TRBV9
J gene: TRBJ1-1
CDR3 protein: CASSVVGNPGMNTEAFF
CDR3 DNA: TGTGCCAGCAGCGTAGTTGGGAACCCAGGGATGAACACTGAAGCTTTCTTT

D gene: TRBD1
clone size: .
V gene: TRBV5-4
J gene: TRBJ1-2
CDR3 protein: CASSASGTEKFNYGYTF
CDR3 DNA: TGTGCCAGCAGCGCATCCGGGACAGAGAAGTTCAACTATGGCTACACCTTC

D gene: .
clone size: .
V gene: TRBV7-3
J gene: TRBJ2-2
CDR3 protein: CASSLRSRVAGELFF
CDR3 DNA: TGTGCCAGCAGCTTAAGGAGCAGGGTTGCCGGGGAGCTGTTTTTT

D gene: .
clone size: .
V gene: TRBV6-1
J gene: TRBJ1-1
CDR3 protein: CASRWGHTEAFF
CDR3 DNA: TGTGCCAGCAGGTGGGGACATACTGAAGCTTTCTTT

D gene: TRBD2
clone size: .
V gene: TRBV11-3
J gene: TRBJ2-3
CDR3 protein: CASSSGGRDGTDTQYF
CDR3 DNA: TGTGCCAGCAGCTCGGGGGGGAGGGACGGCACAGATACGCAGTATTTT

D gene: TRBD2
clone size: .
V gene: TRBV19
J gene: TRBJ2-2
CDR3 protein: CASSTSSGSAGELFF
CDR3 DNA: TGTGCCAGTAGTACGTCAAGCGGGAGTGCAGGGGAGCTGTTTTTT

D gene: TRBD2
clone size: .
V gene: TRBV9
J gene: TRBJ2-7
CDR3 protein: CARSRGGGAYEQYF
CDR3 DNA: TGTGCCCGCAGTCGGGGCGGGGGGGCCTACGAGCAGTACTTC

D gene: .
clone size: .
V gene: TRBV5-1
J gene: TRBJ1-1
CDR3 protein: CASSLAGLVTEAFF
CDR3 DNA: TGCGCCAGCAGCTTGGCAGGGTTGGTCACTGAAGCTTTCTTT

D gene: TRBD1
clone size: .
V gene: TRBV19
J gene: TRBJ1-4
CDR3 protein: CASSIIRGLREKLFF
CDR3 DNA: TGTGCCAGTAGTATAATCAGGGGGCTTCGTGAAAAACTGTTTTTT

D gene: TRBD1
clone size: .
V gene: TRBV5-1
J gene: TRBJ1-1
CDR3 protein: CASSPDRVDEAFF
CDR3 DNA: TGCGCCAGCAGCCCCGACAGGGTGGATGAAGCTTTCTTT

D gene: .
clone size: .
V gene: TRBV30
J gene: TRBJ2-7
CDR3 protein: CAWSLGAYEQYF
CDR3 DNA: TGTGCCTGGAGTTTGGGAGCCTACGAGCAGTACTTC

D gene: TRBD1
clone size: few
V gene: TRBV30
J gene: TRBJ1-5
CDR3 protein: CAWSSTGSQPQHF
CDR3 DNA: TGTGCCTGGAGTTCGACAGGGAGTCAGCCCCAGCATTTT

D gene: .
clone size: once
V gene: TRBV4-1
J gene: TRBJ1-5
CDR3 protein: CASSQDSGARQPQHF
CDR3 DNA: TGCGCCAGCAGCCAAGATAGTGGGGCGCGTCAGCCCCAGCATTTT

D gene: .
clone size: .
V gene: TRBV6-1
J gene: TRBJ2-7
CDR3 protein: CASSERGDSPTYEQYF
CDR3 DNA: TGTGCCAGCAGTGAAAGGGGGGACAGTCCGACCTACGAGCAGTACTTC

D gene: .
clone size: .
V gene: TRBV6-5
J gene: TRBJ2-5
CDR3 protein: CASSTGETQYF
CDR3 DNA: TGTGCCAGCAGTACAGGCGAGACCCAGTACTTC

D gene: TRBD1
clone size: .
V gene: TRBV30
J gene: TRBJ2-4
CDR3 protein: CAWSDPLPTGVGKNIQYF
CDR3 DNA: TGTGCCTGGAGTGACCCCCTACCGACAGGGGTAGGCAAAAACATTCAGTACTTC

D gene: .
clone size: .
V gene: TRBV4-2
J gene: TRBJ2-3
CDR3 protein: CASSLAPGTSTDTQYF
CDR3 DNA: TGTGCCAGCAGCCTCGCCCCAGGAACTAGCACAGATACGCAGTATTTT

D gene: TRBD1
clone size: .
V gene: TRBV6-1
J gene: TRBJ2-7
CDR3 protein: CASRQDRDPFYEQYF
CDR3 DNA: TGTGCCAGCAGACAAGACAGGGATCCATTCTACGAGCAGTACTTC

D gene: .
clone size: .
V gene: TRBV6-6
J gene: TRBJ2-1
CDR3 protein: CASRDFGLHNEQFF
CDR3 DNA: TGTGCCAGCAGGGACTTTGGGCTCCACAATGAGCAGTTCTTC

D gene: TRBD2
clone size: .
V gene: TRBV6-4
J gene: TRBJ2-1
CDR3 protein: CASRRTSGGYNEQFF
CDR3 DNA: TGTGCCAGCAGGCGGACTAGCGGGGGGTACAATGAGCAGTTCTTC

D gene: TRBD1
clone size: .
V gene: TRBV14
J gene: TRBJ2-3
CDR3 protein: CASSQAAGGFGDTQYF
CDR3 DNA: TGTGCCAGCAGCCAAGCGGCAGGGGGCTTCGGGGATACGCAGTATTTT

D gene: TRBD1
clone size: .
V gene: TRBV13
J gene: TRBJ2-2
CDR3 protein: CASSSYVPGQGTTGELFF
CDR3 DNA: TGTGCCAGCAGCTCATATGTACCGGGACAGGGTACCACCGGGGAGCTGTTTTTT

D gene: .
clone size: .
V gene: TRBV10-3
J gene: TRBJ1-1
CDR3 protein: CAISAGDGEAFF
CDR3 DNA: TGTGCCATCAGTGCGGGGGACGGTGAAGCTTTCTTT

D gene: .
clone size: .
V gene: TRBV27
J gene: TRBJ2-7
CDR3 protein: CASSLSRSHEQYF
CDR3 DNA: TGTGCCAGCAGTTTATCCCGGTCTCACGAGCAGTACTTC

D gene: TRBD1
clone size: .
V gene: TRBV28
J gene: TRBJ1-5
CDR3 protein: CASSSTGAGNQPQHF
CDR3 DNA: TGTGCCAGCAGTTCCACAGGGGCAGGGAATCAGCCCCAGCATTTT

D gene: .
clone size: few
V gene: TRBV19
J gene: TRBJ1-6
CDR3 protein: CASSIVGGALHF
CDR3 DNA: TGTGCCAGTAGTATTGTCGGAGGGGCCCTCCACTTT

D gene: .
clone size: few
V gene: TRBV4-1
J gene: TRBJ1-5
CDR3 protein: CASSQDGGHNQPQHF
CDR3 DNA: TGCGCCAGCAGCCAAGATGGGGGACACAATCAGCCCCAGCATTTT

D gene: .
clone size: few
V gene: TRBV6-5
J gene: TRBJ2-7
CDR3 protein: CASSDSSYEQYF
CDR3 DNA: TGTGCCAGCAGTGACAGCTCCTACGAGCAGTACTTC

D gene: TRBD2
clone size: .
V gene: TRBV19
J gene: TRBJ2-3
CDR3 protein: CASSARGGLGTDTQYF
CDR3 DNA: TGTGCCAGTAGTGCCCGGGGGGGCCTAGGCACAGATACGCAGTATTTT

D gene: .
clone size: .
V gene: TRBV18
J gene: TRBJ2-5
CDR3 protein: CASSPPSTVGQETQYF
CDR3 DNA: TGTGCCAGCTCACCACCTTCGACAGTCGGACAAGAGACCCAGTACTTC

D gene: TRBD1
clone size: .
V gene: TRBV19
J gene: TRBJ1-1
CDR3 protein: CASSLRGRPPNEAFF
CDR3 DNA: TGTGCCAGTAGTTTGAGGGGGCGTCCCCCTAATGAAGCTTTCTTT

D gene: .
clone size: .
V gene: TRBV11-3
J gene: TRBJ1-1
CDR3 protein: CASSLDSNTEAFF
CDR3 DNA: TGTGCCAGCAGCTTAGACTCGAACACTGAAGCTTTCTTT

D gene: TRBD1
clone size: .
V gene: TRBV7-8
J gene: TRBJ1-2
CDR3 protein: CASSRTGGYYGYTF
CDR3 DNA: TGTGCCAGCAGTCGGACAGGGGGTTACTATGGCTACACCTTC

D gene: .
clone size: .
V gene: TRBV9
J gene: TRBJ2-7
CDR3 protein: CASSVGRLGYYEQYF
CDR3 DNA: TGTGCCAGCAGCGTAGGTCGTCTAGGTTACTACGAGCAGTACTTC

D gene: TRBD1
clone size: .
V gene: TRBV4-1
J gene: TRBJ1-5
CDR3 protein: CASSQGQVSNQPQHF
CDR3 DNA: TGCGCCAGCAGCCAGGGACAGGTTAGCAATCAGCCCCAGCATTTT

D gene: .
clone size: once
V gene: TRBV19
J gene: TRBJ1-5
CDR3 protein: CASSIEVQRPNQPQHF
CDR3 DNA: TGTGCCAGTAGTATAGAGGTGCAGCGACCAAATCAGCCCCAGCATTTT

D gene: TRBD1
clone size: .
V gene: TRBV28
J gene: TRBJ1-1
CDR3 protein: CASSSVGGGVNTEAFF
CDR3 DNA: TGTGCCAGCAGTTCTGTAGGAGGGGGCGTGAACACTGAAGCTTTCTTT

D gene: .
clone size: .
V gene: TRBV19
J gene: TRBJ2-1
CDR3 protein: CASSTGLSSYNEQFF
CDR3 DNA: TGTGCCAGTAGTACGGGATTGAGCTCCTACAATGAGCAGTTCTTC

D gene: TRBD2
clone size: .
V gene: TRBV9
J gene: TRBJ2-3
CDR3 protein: CASSAGGLKVGTDTQYF
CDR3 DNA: TGTGCCAGCAGCGCGGGGGGGCTGAAGGTGGGCACAGATACGCAGTATTTT

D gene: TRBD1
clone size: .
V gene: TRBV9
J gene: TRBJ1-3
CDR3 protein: CASSRQGGFSGNTIYF
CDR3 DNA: TGTGCCAGCAGCAGACAGGGGGGGTTCTCTGGAAACACCATATATTTT

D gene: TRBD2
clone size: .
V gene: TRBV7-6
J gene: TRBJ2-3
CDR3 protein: CASSLKRGGTTDTQYF
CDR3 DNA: TGTGCCAGCAGCCTAAAGCGGGGAGGGACCACAGATACGCAGTATTTT

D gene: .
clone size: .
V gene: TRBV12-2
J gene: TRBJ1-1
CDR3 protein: CASRLVLNTEAFF
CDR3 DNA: TGTGCAAGTCGCTTAGTATTGAACACTGAAGCTTTCTTT

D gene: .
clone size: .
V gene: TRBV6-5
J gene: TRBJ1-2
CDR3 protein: CASSRTANYGYTF
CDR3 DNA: TGTGCCAGCAGTCGGACAGCTAACTATGGCTACACCTTC

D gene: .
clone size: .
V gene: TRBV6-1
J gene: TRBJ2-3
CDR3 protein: CASSGPGHRTDTQYF
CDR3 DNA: TGTGCCAGCAGTGGCCCGGGACACCGCACAGATACGCAGTATTTT

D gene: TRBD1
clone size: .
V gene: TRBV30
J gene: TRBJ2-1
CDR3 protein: CAWSVWDSGYNEQFF
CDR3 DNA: TGTGCCTGGAGTGTTTGGGACAGTGGCTACAATGAGCAGTTCTTC